The 18 T cell receptor beta chains below come from one sample, sequenced in a study of T-cell reconstitution after alpha-beta-depleted transplantation in children. Library preparation (for TCRbeta) was performed with unique molecular identifiers. TCRdb re-derived calls from the PCR reads in MiXCR, one entry per CDR3 protein. The data hold about 540,000 distinct CDR3 sequences, with around 17% observed a single time. The specimen was PBMCs from the stem cell graft donor, collected from the stem cell graft. All receptors come from a human donor who donated a stem cell graft to a child with acute lymphoblastic leukemia.

The chain carries TRBV11-2 and TRBJ1-2; D not resolved. The germline V and J ends were trimmed by 3 bases and 10 bases, with 12 bases remaining between them. The CDR3 is made up of 12 amino acids. From germline, CDR1 is SGHAT and CDR2 FQNNGV. The DNA for the CDR3 is TGTGCCAGCAGCTTTTCCGGATTAGCCTACACCTTC. Protein sequence: CASSFSGLAYTF.

The V and J genes are TRBV5-1 and TRBJ2-3, with unresolved D. The CDR3 consists of 12 residues. Germline loops: CDR1 SGHRS, CDR2 YFSETQ. V lost 6 bases, J lost 6 bases, and 11 bases lay in between. The CDR3 region has the DNA TGCGCCAGCACCCAACACGCCGATACGCAGTATTTT. This gives the protein CASTQHADTQYF. Filled out from reference TRBV5-1 and TRBJ2-3, the complete variable domain reads KAGVTQTPRYLIKTRGQQVTLSCSPISGHRSVSWYQQTPGQGLQFLFEYFSETQRNKGNFPGRFSGRQFSNSRSEMNVSTLELGDSALYLCASTQHADTQYFGPGTRLTVL.

This clonotype was observed at least ten times. This sequence joins TRBV15 and TRBJ2-6; 9 positions match TRBD2. The CDR3 runs to 16 residues. From germline, CDR1 is LNHNV and CDR2 YYDKDF (reference sequence). V lost 5 bases, J lost 0 bases, and 2 bases stayed unmatched. The CDR3 loop is CATSAGGTSGANVLTF. CDR3 DNA sequence: TGTGCCACCAGCGCGGGGGGGACCTCTGGGGCCAACGTCCTGACTTTC.

Only a few counts were recorded for this clonotype. V and J are TRBV5-5 and TRBJ2-1, with unresolved D. V lost 5 bases, J lost 7 bases, and 13 bases lay in between. The CDR3 covers 13 residues. In germline, CDR1 is SGHKS, CDR2 YYEKEE (reference sequence). CDR3 DNA: TGTGCCAGCAGGGGCTTTGGTTTTAATGAGCAGTTCTTC. Translated: CASRGFGFNEQFF.

This clonotype was detected once. V is TRBV27 and J is TRBJ2-1, with a tentative D call TRBD2 (5 bases). Germline V gives CDR1 MNHEY, CDR2 SMNVEV (reference sequence). The CDR3 spans 14 residues. V was cut by 7 bases and J by 4 bases, with 14 bases left in between. The CDR3 DNA sequence: TGTGCCAGCACCCCGGGATTAAGTTACAATGAGCAGTTCTTC. Residues: CASTPGLSYNEQFF.

This clonotype was counted ten times or more. The V and J genes are TRBV11-2 and TRBJ2-7; 9 positions match TRBD1. This CDR3 has 17 amino acids. CDR1 is SGHAT and CDR2 is FQNNGV in the germline V gene. The junction had 7 bases not matched to a gene; V was cut back by 1 base and J by 0 bases. The CDR3, as DNA: TGTGCCAGCAGCTTAGGTACAGGGGGCTATAACTCCTACGAGCAGTACTTC. Encoded protein: CASSLGTGGYNSYEQYF.

A few counts support this clonotype. The V gene is TRBV29-1, the J gene TRBJ2-7; 11 bases are shared with TRBD1. Germline V gives CDR1 SQVTM, CDR2 ANQGSEA. The CDR3 sequence is 14 residues long. Trimming at V came to 7 bases and at J to 1 base, leaving 6 bases not matched to a gene. CDR3 in amino acids: CSAQGQGVSYEQYF. In DNA form, the CDR3 reads TGCAGCGCCCAGGGACAGGGGGTTTCCTACGAGCAGTACTTC.

This clonotype was detected a few times. The V gene is TRBV25-1, the J gene TRBJ2-2, with D unclear. Germline V gene sequence: CDR1 MGHDK, CDR2 SYGVNS. CDR3 length: 14 amino acids. V lost 0 bases and J lost 0, with 2 bases in between. The CDR3 sequence is CASSEYTNTGELFF. DNA for the CDR3: TGTGCCAGCAGTGAATATACGAACACCGGGGAGCTGTTTTTT.

This clonotype was counted between two and nine times. The chain combines TRBV20-1 with TRBJ2-1; 13 bases fit TRBD2. The germline gives CDR1 DFQATT, CDR2 SNEGSKA (reference sequence). The CDR3 is made up of 17 amino acids. V trimming: 6 bases; J trimming: 4 bases; junction bases outside the gene matches: 12. Here the CDR3 reads CSARRTSGSTQYNEQFF. The CDR3 DNA sequence: TGCAGTGCGCGGCGGACTAGCGGGAGTACGCAGTACAATGAGCAGTTCTTC.

The V gene is TRBV11-2, the J gene TRBJ2-2; 7 positions match TRBD2. The germline CDR1 and CDR2 sequences are SGHAT and FQNNGV. J gave up 1 base and V 11 bases, and 1 base lay outside the gene matches. The CDR3 is 12 residues long. The CDR3 sequence is CAERENTGELFF. The DNA of the CDR3 is TGTGCCGAGCGGGAGAACACCGGGGAGCTGTTTTTT.

Ten or more counts support this clonotype. V is TRBV3-1 and J is TRBJ2-3, with D perhaps matching TRBD1 or TRBD2 (6 bases each). V was shortened by 1 base and J by 2 bases, with 13 bases between the two germline ends. Germline loops: CDR1 LGHDT, CDR2 YNNKEL (reference sequence). The CDR3 totals 16 residues. The DNA for the CDR3 is TGTGCCAGCAGCCAAGGGCGGGGACACACCACAGATACGCAGTATTTT. This gives the protein CASSQGRGHTTDTQYF.

This clonotype was picked up a small number of times. This chain connects TRBV20-1 to TRBJ2-7; a weak D match, TRBD1 (5 bases). Between the trimmed V and J ends, which lost 1 base and 4 bases, there was a span of 11 bases. The CDR3 has 13 amino acids. Germline lookup yields CDR1 DFQATT and CDR2 SNEGSKA (reference sequence). CDR3 nucleotides: TGCAGTGCTAGAGGGCAGGGTGGTTACGAGCAGTACTTC. Translating it yields CSARGQGGYEQYF.

The chain recombines TRBV12-3 or TRBV12-4 with TRBJ2-3; D gene ambiguous. Trimming removed 6 bases from V and 3 bases from J, with 10 bases in between. This CDR3 comprises 13 residues. CDR3 loop: CASSTKGTDTQYF. The CDR3 DNA reads TGTGCCAGCAGCACAAAGGGAACAGATACGCAGTATTTT.

The table lists this clonotype with a few counts. The rearrangement joins TRBV12-3 or TRBV12-4 to TRBJ2-1; 7 bases agree with TRBD1. Trimming took 7 bases from V and 0 from J; bases not matched to a gene: 3. This CDR3 is built from 14 residues. CDR3 amino acids: CASTRDSSYNEQFF. CDR3 coding DNA: TGTGCCAGCACCCGGGACAGCTCCTACAATGAGCAGTTCTTC.

CDR3 region: CASSQATLGNYEQYF. Here the CDR3 DNA reads TGCGCCAGCAGTCAGGCCACCCTGGGAAATTACGAGCAGTACTTC. The chain has TRBV23-1 and TRBJ2-7, with unresolved D. TRBV23-1 is an open reading frame, and its role is uncertain. Trimming left V 3 bases short and J 4 bases short, with 16 bases between. The CDR3 has 15 amino acids.

This clonotype has more than one count but fewer than ten. The V gene is TRBV12-3 or TRBV12-4, the J gene TRBJ2-7, with D possibly being TRBD2 (6 bases). The CDR3 runs to 15 residues. Trimming removed 8 bases from V and 2 bases from J, with 19 bases in between. The CDR3 spells CASGSLGGRTYEQYF. DNA for the CDR3: TGTGCCAGCGGCTCTCTGGGGGGACGAACCTACGAGCAGTACTTC.

The V gene is TRBV12-3 or TRBV12-4, the J gene TRBJ2-3; 7 bases map to TRBD2. The CDR3 sequence is 15 residues long. Trimming cost V 6 bases and J 4 bases; bases outside gene matches: 10. The CDR3 nucleotides are TGTGCCAGCAGCCGATTTTTCGGGAGGCCAGATACGCAGTATTTT. This sequence encodes CASSRFFGRPDTQYF.

V gene TRBV3-1 combines with J gene TRBJ2-3; D unclear. The germline V and J ends were trimmed by 1 base and 4 bases, with 6 bases remaining between them. Per germline, CDR1 LGHDT and CDR2 YNNKEL (reference sequence). The CDR3 runs to 13 residues. CDR3 DNA: TGTGCCAGCAGCCAAGCTTCACCAGATACGCAGTATTTT. Its translation: CASSQASPDTQYF.